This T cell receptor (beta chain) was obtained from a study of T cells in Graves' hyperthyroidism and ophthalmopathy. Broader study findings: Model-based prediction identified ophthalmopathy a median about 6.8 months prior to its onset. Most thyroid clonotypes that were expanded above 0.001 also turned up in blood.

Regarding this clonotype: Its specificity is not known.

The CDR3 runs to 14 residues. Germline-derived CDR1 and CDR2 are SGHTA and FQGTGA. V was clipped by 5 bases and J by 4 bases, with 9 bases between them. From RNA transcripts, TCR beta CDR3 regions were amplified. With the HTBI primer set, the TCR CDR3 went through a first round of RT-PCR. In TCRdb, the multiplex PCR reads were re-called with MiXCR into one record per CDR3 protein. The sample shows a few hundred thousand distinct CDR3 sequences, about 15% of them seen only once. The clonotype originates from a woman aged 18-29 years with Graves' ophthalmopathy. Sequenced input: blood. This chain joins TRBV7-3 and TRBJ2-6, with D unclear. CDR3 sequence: CASSLIGGANVLTF. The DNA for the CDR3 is TGTGCCAGCAGCCTCATTGGGGGGGCCAACGTCCTGACTTTC.